These 2 T cell receptor beta chains share one sample of origin, sequenced in a study of T cell repertoires in cytomegalovirus infection. TCRdb passed the reads through MiXCR, listing each CDR3 protein once. Here the sample spans about 180,000 distinct CDR3 sequences, about a sixth being singletons. Material: CD8+ T cells from PBMCs. The source of these receptors is a human donor in good health (CMV status not recorded). Some clones in this sample may be carry-over from other donors' samples.

The rearrangement joins TRBV4-2 to TRBJ2-3; 10 bases fit TRBD1. Per germline, CDR1 LGHNA and CDR2 YNFKEQ. CDR3 length: 19 residues. The V segment lost 1 base and the J segment 3 bases; nucleotides outside the gene matches: 13. CDR3 bases: TGTGCCAGCAGCCAAGCCGGGACAGGGGTTTCGGGTGGGACAGATACGCAGTATTTT. Its protein product is CASSQAGTGVSGGTDTQYF.

The gene calls are TRBV2 and TRBJ2-7; D ambiguous. Germline V gene data show CDR1 as SNHLY and CDR2 as FYNNEI. The CDR3 is 14 amino acids. The V end lost 3 bases, the J end lost 5 bases, and 14 bases lay between the germline ends. DNA for the CDR3: TGTGCCAGCAGTGAGGCTGTAATGCGAGACGAGCAGTACTTC. Its translation is CASSEAVMRDEQYF.